This is a list of T cell receptor beta chains from one sample in a study of T cells in Graves' hyperthyroidism and ophthalmopathy. Each CDR3 protein gets one entry after TCRdb re-called the multiplex PCR reads with MiXCR. The sample lists hundreds of thousands of distinct CDR3 sequences; around 15% were seen once. Sequencing was done on a sample of blood. These receptor sequences come from a woman aged 40 to 50 with Graves' ophthalmopathy. Each CDR3 is given with its conserved first and last residue. D genes are given only for firm matches. Size is stated for part of the rows, as once, few or many counts, or as a class when the clone is expanded.

D gene	J gene	V gene	clone size	CDR3 protein	CDR3 DNA
TRBD1	TRBJ1-6	TRBV5-1	many	CASSLVGQGDSPLHF	TGCGCCAGCAGCTTGGTTGGGCAGGGGGATTCACCCCTCCACTTT
.	TRBJ2-7	TRBV6-1	few	CASRGDPSYEQYF	TGTGCCAGCAGAGGGGACCCAAGCTACGAGCAGTACTTC
.	TRBJ2-3	TRBV11-2	.	CASSLGPQSGTDTQYF	TGTGCCAGCAGCTTAGGGCCACAGAGTGGCACAGATACGCAGTATTTT
.	TRBJ2-7	TRBV2	.	CASTWGAYEQYF	TGTGCCAGCACTTGGGGGGCCTACGAGCAGTACTTC
.	TRBJ2-6	TRBV5-4	.	CASSQLEEAHSGANVLTF	TGTGCCAGCAGCCAACTTGAGGAGGCTCACTCTGGGGCCAACGTCCTGACTTTC
.	TRBJ2-7	TRBV2	few	CASSESLSVETNEQYF	TGTGCCAGCAGTGAGTCCCTTTCGGTCGAGACCAACGAGCAGTACTTC
.	TRBJ1-1	TRBV10-2	few	CASSLTGFGMNTEAFF	TGCGCCAGCAGCCTTACAGGGTTTGGGATGAACACTGAAGCTTTCTTT
.	TRBJ2-1	TRBV18	many	CASSPAFVVNEQFF	TGTGCCAGCTCACCGGCGTTTGTGGTCAATGAGCAGTTCTTC
TRBD2	TRBJ2-1	TRBV7-2	once	CASSQRSSGRTLSYNEQFF	TGTGCCAGCAGCCAGAGGTCTAGCGGGAGGACCCTCTCCTACAATGAGCAGTTCTTC
.	TRBJ1-3	TRBV30	few	CAWSVGGDGNTIYF	TGTGCCTGGAGTGTAGGCGGGGATGGAAACACCATATATTTT
TRBD1	TRBJ1-5	TRBV27	.	CASSPLRDSYSNQPQHF	TGTGCCAGCAGTCCCCTCCGGGACAGTTATAGCAATCAGCCCCAGCATTTT
.	TRBJ2-1	TRBV28	few	CAGSPGQLNEQFF	TGTGCCGGCAGTCCTGGACAGCTCAATGAGCAGTTCTTC
.	TRBJ1-4	TRBV7-9	.	CASSANRLNNEKLFF	TGTGCCAGCAGCGCCAATCGGCTGAATAATGAAAAACTGTTTTTT
.	TRBJ2-1	TRBV6-6	.	CASSYLQARNEQFF	TGTGCCAGCAGTTACCTACAGGCCCGCAATGAGCAGTTCTTC
TRBD2	TRBJ2-7	TRBV6-1	.	CASSEERGVGTSDYEQYF	TGTGCCAGCAGTGAAGAGCGGGGGGTCGGGACTAGTGACTACGAGCAGTACTTC
TRBD2	TRBJ2-1	TRBV5-6	few	CASSFGRNEQFF	TGTGCCAGCAGCTTCGGGAGGAATGAGCAGTTCTTC
.	TRBJ1-2	TRBV20-1	many	CSARDPPGGHNYGYTF	TGCAGTGCTAGAGACCCCCCGGGGGGCCATAACTATGGCTACACCTTC
TRBD2	TRBJ2-7	TRBV2	many	CASSGGSGINEQYF	TGTGCCAGCAGTGGCGGTAGCGGGATAAACGAGCAGTACTTC
.	TRBJ1-5	TRBV2	many	CASARGIVGQPQHF	TGTGCCAGCGCCCGTGGGATTGTCGGTCAGCCCCAGCATTTT
TRBD2	TRBJ2-7	TRBV20-1	.	CSARASGDYYEQYF	TGCAGTGCTAGGGCTAGCGGGGACTATTACGAGCAGTACTTC
.	TRBJ2-2	TRBV7-8	.	CASSRLRDLLTGELFF	TGTGCCAGCAGCAGGCTCCGGGACTTGCTAACCGGGGAGCTGTTTTTT
TRBD2	TRBJ2-1	TRBV28	.	CATKTGLKYNEQFF	TGTGCCACCAAAACGGGACTAAAGTACAATGAGCAGTTCTTC
TRBD1	TRBJ1-6	TRBV11-2	.	CASSRRGEYSPLHF	TGTGCCAGCAGCCGCAGGGGGGAATATTCACCCCTCCACTTT
.	TRBJ1-2	TRBV29-1	.	CSVEDQGQINYGYTF	TGCAGCGTTGAAGATCAAGGACAGATAAACTATGGCTACACCTTC
TRBD2	TRBJ2-3	TRBV11-1	.	CASSPGTSGRLNTQYF	TGTGCCAGCAGCCCCGGGACTAGCGGGAGACTGAATACGCAGTATTTT
.	TRBJ2-4	TRBV20-1	once	CSAPPGKLAKNIQYF	TGCAGCGCCCCCCCCGGGAAACTAGCCAAAAACATTCAGTACTTC
TRBD2	TRBJ2-5	TRBV4-1	.	CASNPGTSGQETQYF	TGCGCCAGCAACCCCGGGACTAGCGGTCAAGAGACCCAGTACTTC
.	TRBJ1-1	TRBV30	many	CAWRVVSTEAFF	TGTGCCTGGAGGGTAGTGAGCACTGAAGCTTTCTTT
.	TRBJ2-1	TRBV12-3/TRBV12-4	few	CASSLLIYEQFF	TGTGCCAGCAGCCTACTTATCTATGAGCAGTTCTTC
TRBD1	TRBJ1-5	TRBV20-1	many	CSATGTDFFQPQHF	TGCAGTGCTACCGGGACAGATTTTTTTCAGCCCCAGCATTTT
.	TRBJ1-1	TRBV28	.	CATLGWSMNTGAFF	TGTGCCACCTTGGGTTGGAGCATGAACACTGGAGCTTTCTTT